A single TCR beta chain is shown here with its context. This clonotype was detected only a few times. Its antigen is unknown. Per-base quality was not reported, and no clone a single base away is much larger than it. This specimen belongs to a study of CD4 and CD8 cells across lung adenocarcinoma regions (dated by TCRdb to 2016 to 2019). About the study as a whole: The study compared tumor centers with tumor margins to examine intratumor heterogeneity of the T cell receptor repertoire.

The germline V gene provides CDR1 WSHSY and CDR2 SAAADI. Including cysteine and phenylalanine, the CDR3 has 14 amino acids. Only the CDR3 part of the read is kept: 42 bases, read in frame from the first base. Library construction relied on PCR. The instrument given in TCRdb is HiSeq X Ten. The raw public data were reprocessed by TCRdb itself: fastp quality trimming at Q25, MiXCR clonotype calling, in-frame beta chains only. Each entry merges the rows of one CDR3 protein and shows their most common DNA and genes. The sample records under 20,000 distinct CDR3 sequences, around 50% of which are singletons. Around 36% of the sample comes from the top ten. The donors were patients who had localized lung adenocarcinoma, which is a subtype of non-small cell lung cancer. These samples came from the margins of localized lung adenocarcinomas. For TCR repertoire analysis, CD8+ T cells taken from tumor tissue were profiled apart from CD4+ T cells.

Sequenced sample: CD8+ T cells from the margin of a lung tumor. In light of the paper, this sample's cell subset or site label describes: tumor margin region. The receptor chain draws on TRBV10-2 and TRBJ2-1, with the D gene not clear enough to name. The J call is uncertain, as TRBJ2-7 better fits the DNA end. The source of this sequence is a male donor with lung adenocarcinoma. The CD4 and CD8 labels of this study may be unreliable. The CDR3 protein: CASSSRIPMYEQYF. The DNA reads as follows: TGCGCCAGCAGCTCCCGAATTCCCATGTACGAGCAGTACTTC.